The 21 T cell receptor beta chains in this list originate from one sample, sequenced in a study of cytomegalovirus exposure and HLA in healthy donors (TCRdb year 2017). The library was produced with the immunoSEQ multiplex PCR assay. For the multiplex PCR, a mixture combining 60 forward primers for TCR Vbeta segments and 13 reverse primers for TCR Jbeta segments was used. The source is immuneACCESS, and TCRdb retained only in-frame sequences with V and J called. Part of the clones is not carried over; for the studies checked, unresolved V genes explain less than half of this, and the remainder is unexplained. The sample includes 130,000 to 150,000 clones, with more than 65% observed a single time. The ten biggest clones cover 5.5% to 6% of the sample. The specimen sequenced was PBMCs. These receptor sequences come from a man between 25 and 39 years old in good health and CMV-seropositive.

The chain links TRBV9 to TRBJ1-2; D call uncertain. Trimming removed 3 bases at V and 8 bases at J, with 14 bases between. CDR1 SGDLS and CDR2 YYNGEE come from the germline V gene. This CDR3 comprises 13 residues. CDR3 coding DNA: TGTGCCAGCAGCGCAAACTCGGGTGGGGGCTACACCTTC. This gives the protein CASSANSGGGYTF.

The V call is TRBV2, the J call TRBJ1-5; 9 bases map to TRBD1. With V trimmed by 5 bases and J by 2 bases, 4 bases remained unmatched. The CDR3 loop spans 15 amino acids. The germline V gene encodes CDR1 SNHLY and CDR2 FYNNEI. This chain's CDR3 is CASSPQGAGNQPQHF. In nucleotides, the CDR3 is TGTGCCAGCAGTCCACAGGGGGCTGGCAATCAGCCCCAGCATTTT.

V usage is TRBV2 and J usage is TRBJ1-4, with TRBD1 as a possible D gene (6 bases). V was trimmed by 2 bases and J by 5 bases, leaving 12 bases between them. The CDR3 length is 15 residues. The V gene's germline CDR1 is SNHLY and CDR2 FYNNEI. CDR3 nucleotide sequence: TGTGCCAGCAGTGAACAGGGGATTGAAAATGAAAAACTGTTTTTT. This gives the protein CASSEQGIENEKLFF.

V gene TRBV9 combines with J gene TRBJ1-1, with 8 bases lining up with TRBD1. Unmatched junction bases numbered 5, after V lost 0 bases and J lost 10 bases. The CDR3 consists of 13 residues. In germline, CDR1 is SGDLS, CDR2 YYNGEE. For the CDR3, the DNA is TGTGCCAGCAGCGTAGCGGTCGACAGGGGAGCTTTCTTT. Translation gives CASSVAVDRGAFF.

This clone was counted only a few times. The J gene is TRBJ1-1, the V gene TRBV27, with D unresolved. V was shortened by 3 bases and J by 5 bases, with 16 bases between the two germline ends. CDR1 and CDR2 (germline): MNHEY, SMNVEV (reference sequence). The length of the CDR3 is 15 residues. The CDR3 nucleotides are TGTGCCAGCAGTTTTGGTCTGGGCAGCCCGACTGAAGCTTTCTTT. Amino acid sequence: CASSFGLGSPTEAFF.

As regards this clone: At one boundary the junction diverges from the germline segment, which might be a read error. The CDR3 coding sequence is TGTGCCAGCAGCTTAGCCCGGGCCTACGGGGGGGCCAACGGCCTGACTTTC. Its translation is CASSLARAYGGANGLTF. The chain employs TRBV7-8 and TRBJ2-6; 8 positions agree with TRBD2. Germline CDR1 is SGHVS and CDR2 is FQNEAQ. The CDR3 runs 17 residues.

The chain uses TRBV5-1 and TRBJ2-5; 8 bases line up with TRBD1. The CDR3 is 15 amino acids. V lost 5 bases and J lost 2; bases outside the gene matches: 8. The germline CDR1 and CDR2 sequences are SGHRS and YFSETQ. Here the CDR3 reads CASRELGQAQETQYF. The CDR3 nucleotides are TGCGCCAGCAGAGAGTTGGGACAGGCACAAGAGACCCAGTACTTC.

The chain has TRBV27 and TRBJ1-1; D ambiguous. Trimming left V 4 bases short and J 3 bases short, with 9 bases between. The CDR3 runs to 13 residues. In germline, CDR1 is MNHEY, CDR2 SMNVEV (reference sequence). CDR3 in DNA: TGTGCCAGCAGTTCCTGGCTCCACACTGAAGCTTTCTTT. Translated, it gives CASSSWLHTEAFF.

This chain connects TRBV7-6 to TRBJ2-1, with a weak D call TRBD1 (6 bases). Per the germline V gene, CDR1 is SGHVS and CDR2 is FNYEAQ. The CDR3 length is 16 residues. V shed 5 bases and J shed 6 bases, with 20 bases lying between them. This CDR3 is CASSVGHMRGSNEQFF. In DNA, the CDR3 is TGTGCCAGCAGCGTGGGGCATATGAGGGGGAGCAATGAGCAGTTCTTC.

The rearrangement links TRBV4-1 to TRBJ2-7; 7 bases fit TRBD1. Germline CDR1 reads MGHRA; CDR2 reads YSYEKL. This CDR3 spans 13 amino acids. V lost 5 bases to trimming and J lost 2 bases; unmatched junction nucleotides: 3. This CDR3 reads CASSRDRAYEQYF. CDR3 bases: TGCGCCAGCAGCAGGGACAGAGCCTACGAGCAGTACTTC.

The chain carries TRBV14 and TRBJ1-6; no clear D. CDR3 length: 14 residues. V was trimmed by 2 bases and J by 4 bases, leaving 6 bases between them. CDR1 and CDR2 (germline): SGHDN, FVKESK. CDR3 DNA: TGTGCCAGCAGCCAATTAGATTATAATTCACCCCTCCACTTT. It translates to CASSQLDYNSPLHF. Variable domain in full (rest from reference TRBV14 and TRBJ1-6): EAGVTQFPSHSVIEKGQTVTLRCDPISGHDNLYWYRRVMGKEIKFLLHFVKESKQDESGMPNNRFLAERTGGTYSTLKVQPAELEDSGVYFCASSQLDYNSPLHFGNGTRLTVT.

The V call is TRBV29-1, the J call TRBJ2-1; 7 positions agree with TRBD2. The CDR3 sequence is 15 residues long. Per germline, CDR1 SQVTM and CDR2 ANQGSEA. V gave up 5 bases and J gave up 0 bases; unmatched junction bases: 7. This CDR3 is CSVTLGLLSYNEQFF. The CDR3 nucleotides read TGCAGCGTTACATTGGGACTACTCTCCTACAATGAGCAGTTCTTC.

V is TRBV4-3 and J is TRBJ2-5; 11 bases align to TRBD2. Germline CDR1 reads LGHNA; CDR2 reads YSLEER. The CDR3 length is 15 residues. Trimming took 4 bases from V and 4 from J; bases not matched to a gene: 5. The CDR3 DNA reads as TGCGCCAGCAGCCGGTTGGGACTAGCGGTAGAGACCCAGTACTTC. Its translation is CASSRLGLAVETQYF.

The chain couples TRBV15 to TRBJ1-5; D perhaps matches TRBD1 (5 bases). Germline assignment: CDR1 LNHNV and CDR2 YYDKDF (reference sequence). The CDR3 has 16 residues. Trimming took off 0 bases at V and 2 bases at J, with 11 bases between the two ends. The CDR3 region has the DNA TGTGCCACCAGCAGAGATAAGGGGTTGGGCAATCAGCCCCAGCATTTT. Translation gives CATSRDKGLGNQPQHF.

V gene TRBV5-1 combines with J gene TRBJ2-3, with 7 bases fitting TRBD1. Germline CDR1 is SGHRS and CDR2 is YFSETQ. The CDR3 extends over 14 amino acids. The V segment lost 4 bases and the J segment 5 bases; nucleotides outside the gene matches: 7. This CDR3 is CASSPIQGIDTQYF. CDR3 bases: TGCGCCAGCAGCCCAATACAGGGGATAGATACGCAGTATTTT.

The chain joins TRBV7-2 to TRBJ2-5; D is possibly TRBD1 (7 bases). The CDR3 is 13 amino acids. Per germline, CDR1 SGHTA and CDR2 FQGNSA. Trimming removed 5 bases from V and 5 bases from J, with 12 bases in between. CDR3 DNA: TGTGCCAGCAGCCTCAGGGGGGCGGAGACCCAGTACTTC. Amino acids: CASSLRGAETQYF. Together with reference TRBV7-2 and TRBJ2-5, the CDR3 gives the full variable domain: GAGVSQSPSNKVTEKGKDVELRCDPISGHTALYWYRQSLGQGLEFLIYFQGNSAPDKSGLPSDRFSAERTGGSVSTLTIQRTQQEDSAVYLCASSLRGAETQYFGPGTRLLVL.

There are a few counts of this clone. The rearrangement joins TRBV6-6 to TRBJ1-1; 12 bases agree with TRBD1. This CDR3 is built from 15 residues. V lost 6 bases and J lost 4; bases outside the gene matches: 6. Germline V gene lookup returns CDR1 MNHNY and CDR2 SVGAGI (reference sequence). Here the CDR3 DNA reads TGTGCCAGCAGAAGGGGACAGGGGGCCGTCACTGAAGCTTTCTTT. Residues: CASRRGQGAVTEAFF.

This chain joins TRBV4-1 and TRBJ1-1; TRBD1 agrees at 9 bases. This CDR3 is 15 amino acids long. CDR1 and CDR2 from the germline V gene are MGHRA and YSYEKL. V lost 6 bases, J lost 5 bases, and 10 bases stayed unmatched. CDR3 nucleotides: TGCGCCAGCAGTAAAGAGGGACAGGGAAGAACTGAAGCTTTCTTT. Translating gives CASSKEGQGRTEAFF.

This chain uses TRBV27 with TRBJ2-3; maybe TRBD1 (6 bases). The CDR3 runs to 14 residues. Germline assignment: CDR1 MNHEY and CDR2 SMNVEV (reference sequence). V gave up 4 bases and J gave up 6 bases, with 14 bases separating them. As DNA, the CDR3 is TGTGCCAGCAGTTACAGGGATTCGGTGGATACGCAGTATTTT. Its translation is CASSYRDSVDTQYF.

This sequence joins TRBV27 and TRBJ1-1; tentatively, D is TRBD1 (5 bases). This CDR3 has 14 residues. CDR1 MNHEY and CDR2 SMNVEV come from the germline V gene (reference sequence). V lost 5 bases to trimming and J lost 7 bases, with 17 bases between them. CDR3 residues: CASSPGAGEGEAFF. The CDR3 nucleotides read TGTGCCAGCAGTCCCGGCGCGGGGGAAGGTGAAGCTTTCTTT.

This clone was observed once. The chain carries TRBV27 and TRBJ1-5; 9 positions match TRBD1. This CDR3 is built from 14 residues. Germline lookup yields CDR1 MNHEY and CDR2 SMNVEV (reference sequence). Trimming cost V 5 bases and J 7 bases; bases outside gene matches: 6. CDR3 protein: CASSLGQGRQPQHF. CDR3 DNA: TGTGCCAGCAGTCTGGGACAGGGACGCCAGCCCCAGCATTTT.